The TCR beta chain described here comes from a study of CD8 T cells in Susac syndrome. Reverse transcription of about 0.5 to 1 ug RNA used random hexamers. Amplification of TCR beta CDR3 used immunoSEQ multiplex PCR across 54 Vbeta and 13 Jbeta. TCRdb processed the immunoSEQ multiplex PCR reads anew with MiXCR; each CDR3 protein has one entry. The sample shows 150,000 to 250,000 distinct CDR3 sequences, about 95% of them seen only once. The CD8+ and CD4+ T cells were isolated magnetically using a negative isolation approach, whereas the TEMRA cells were enriched by FACS. Sequenced input: CD4+ T cells from PBMCs. The TCR sequence derives from a human donor with multiple sclerosis.

This CDR3 reads CASSLKGGSYEQYF. For the CDR3, the DNA is TGTGCCAGCAGTTTAAAGGGAGGCTCCTACGAGCAGTACTTC. This sequence joins TRBV12-3 or TRBV12-4 and TRBJ2-7, with D possibly matching TRBD2 (6 bases). The V gene lost 2 bases and the J gene lost 0 bases, with 8 bases spanning the gap. This CDR3 comprises 14 residues.